This TCR beta chain derives from a study of human T cells and chemical hapten exposure. Study information: Women made up most patients, who had alopecia areata, totalis or universalis.

The table lists this clonotype with many counts. Its antigen is still unknown. TCRdb recomputed calls from the RACE reads with MiXCR, one row per CDR3 protein. Of approximately 52,000 distinct CDR3 sequences in the sample, 8% to 13% were seen once. The junction had 2 bases not matched to a gene; V was cut back by 1 base and J by 7 bases. Germline CDR1 SGHVS, CDR2 FNYEAQ. The CDR3 is 16 residues long. The time point here: patch test 1, 2 weeks after DPC sensitization. Specified treatment: therapeutic diphenylcyclopropenone sensitization with weekly scalp DPC. Unfractionated whole blood served as the source for total RNA extraction. Study conclusions and caveats: The number of TCRs over 1 in 1000 frequency stayed unchanged after DPC. Alopecia in all donors means immunity may differ from healthy individuals. Patch test score was positively correlated with the counts of TCRs that had expanded at PT1.

The sample in question was whole blood, obtained in connection with sensitization to the hapten diphenylcyclopropenone (DPC). The chain uses TRBV7-6 and TRBJ2-1; 15 bases fit TRBD2. This receptor was obtained from a woman aged 40 to 50 with alopecia areata. Some clones in this sample may be carry-over from other donors' samples. In DNA, the CDR3 is TGTGCCAGCAGCTTAGGGACTAGCGGGAGGGGGAATGAGCAGTTCTTC. The encoded protein is CASSLGTSGRGNEQFF.